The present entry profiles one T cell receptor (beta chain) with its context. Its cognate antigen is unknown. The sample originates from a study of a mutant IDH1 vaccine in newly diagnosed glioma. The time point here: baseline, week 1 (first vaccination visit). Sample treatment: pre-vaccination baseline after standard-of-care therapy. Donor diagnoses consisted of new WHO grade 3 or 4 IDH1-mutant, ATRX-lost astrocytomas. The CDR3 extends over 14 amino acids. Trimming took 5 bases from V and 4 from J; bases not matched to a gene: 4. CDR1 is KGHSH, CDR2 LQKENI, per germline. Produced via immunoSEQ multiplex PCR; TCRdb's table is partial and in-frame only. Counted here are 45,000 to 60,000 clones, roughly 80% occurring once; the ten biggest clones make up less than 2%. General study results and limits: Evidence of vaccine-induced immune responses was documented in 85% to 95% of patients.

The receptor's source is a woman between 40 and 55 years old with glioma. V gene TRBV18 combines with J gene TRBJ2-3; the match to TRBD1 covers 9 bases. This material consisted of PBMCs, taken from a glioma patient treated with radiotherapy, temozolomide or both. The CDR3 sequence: CASSEQGAPDTQYF. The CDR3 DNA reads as TGTGCCAGCTCAGAACAGGGGGCCCCAGATACGCAGTATTTT.